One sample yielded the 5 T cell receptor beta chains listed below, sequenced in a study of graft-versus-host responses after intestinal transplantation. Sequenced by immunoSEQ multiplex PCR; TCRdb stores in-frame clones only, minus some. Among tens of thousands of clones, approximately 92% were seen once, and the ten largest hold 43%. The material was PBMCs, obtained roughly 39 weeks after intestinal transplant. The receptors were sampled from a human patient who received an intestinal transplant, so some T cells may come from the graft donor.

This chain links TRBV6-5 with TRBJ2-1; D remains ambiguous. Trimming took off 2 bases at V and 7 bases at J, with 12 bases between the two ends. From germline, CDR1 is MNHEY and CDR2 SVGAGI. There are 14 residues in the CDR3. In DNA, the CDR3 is TGTGCCAGCAGTTACCCCGGTCCGTCTAATGAGCAGTTCTTC. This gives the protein CASSYPGPSNEQFF.

The CDR3 DNA reads as TGTGCCAGCAGCTCGGCCGAGGATCCCTACGAGCAGTACTTC. It codes for CASSSAEDPYEQYF. This chain links TRBV7-9 with TRBJ2-7; no reliable D call. The V end lost 4 bases, the J end lost 2 bases, and 12 bases lay between the germline ends. This CDR3 region has 14 residues. The germline gives CDR1 SEHNR, CDR2 FQNEAQ (reference sequence).

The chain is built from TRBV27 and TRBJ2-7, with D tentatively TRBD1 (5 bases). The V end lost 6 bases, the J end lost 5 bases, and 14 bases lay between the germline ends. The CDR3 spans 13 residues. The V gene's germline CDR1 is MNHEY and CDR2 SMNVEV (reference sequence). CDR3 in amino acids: CASSLIGADEQYF. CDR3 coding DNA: TGTGCCAGCAGCTTGATTGGGGCCGACGAGCAGTACTTC.

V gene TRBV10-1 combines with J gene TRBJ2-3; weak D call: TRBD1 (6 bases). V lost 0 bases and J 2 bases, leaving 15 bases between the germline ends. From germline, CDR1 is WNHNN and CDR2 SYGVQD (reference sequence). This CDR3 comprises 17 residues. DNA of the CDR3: TGCGCCAGCAGTGAGTCGAGAACAGGGCACAACACAGATACGCAGTATTTT. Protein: CASSESRTGHNTDTQYF.

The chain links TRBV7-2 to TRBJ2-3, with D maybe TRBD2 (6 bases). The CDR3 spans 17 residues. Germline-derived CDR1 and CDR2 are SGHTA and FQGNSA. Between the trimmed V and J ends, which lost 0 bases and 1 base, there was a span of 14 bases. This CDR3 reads CASSLALGSGRTDTQYF. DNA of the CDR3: TGTGCCAGCAGCTTAGCCCTCGGTAGCGGCCGCACAGATACGCAGTATTTT.